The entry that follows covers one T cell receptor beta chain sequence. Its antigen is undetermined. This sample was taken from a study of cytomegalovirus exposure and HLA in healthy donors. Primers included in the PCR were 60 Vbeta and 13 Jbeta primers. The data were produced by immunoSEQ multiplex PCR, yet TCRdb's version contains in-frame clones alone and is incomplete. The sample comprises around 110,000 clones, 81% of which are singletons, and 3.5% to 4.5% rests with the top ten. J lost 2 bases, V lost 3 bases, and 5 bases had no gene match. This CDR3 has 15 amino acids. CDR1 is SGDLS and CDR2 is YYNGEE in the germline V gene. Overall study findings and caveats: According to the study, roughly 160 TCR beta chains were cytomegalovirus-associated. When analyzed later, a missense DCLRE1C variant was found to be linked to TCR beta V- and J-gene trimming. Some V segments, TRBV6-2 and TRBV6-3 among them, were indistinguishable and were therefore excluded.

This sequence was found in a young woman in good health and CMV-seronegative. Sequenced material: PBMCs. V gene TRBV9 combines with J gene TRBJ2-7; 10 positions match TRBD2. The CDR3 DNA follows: TGTGCCAGCAGCGCCCGGACTAGCGGAACCTACGAGCAGTACTTC. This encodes CASSARTSGTYEQYF.